The 8 T cell receptor beta chains below all came from one sample that was sequenced in a study of T cell repertoires in cytomegalovirus infection. TCRdb processed the reads anew with MiXCR; each CDR3 protein has one entry. This sample carries approximately 910,000 distinct CDR3 sequences, about 33% of them seen once, and the ten largest clones take 10% to 15%. These receptors are not linked to any known antigen. The sequences come from cultured CD8+ T cells from PBMCs, collected from culture after CMV antigen stimulation. These receptors came from a human donor in good health (CMV status not recorded). Some clones in this sample may be carry-over from other donors' samples.

In its sample, this clonotype was seen a few times. The chain is built from TRBV6-1 and TRBJ2-7; D perhaps matches TRBD1 (5 bases). This CDR3 is built from 14 residues. Germline V gene lookup returns CDR1 MNHNS and CDR2 SASEGT. V lost 2 bases and J lost 5, with 13 bases in between. As DNA, the CDR3 is TGTGCCAGCAGTGAAAACAGGTTCGGGCACGAGCAGTACGTC. Protein sequence: CASSENRFGHEQYV.

This chain uses TRBV7-6 with TRBJ2-7, with D maybe TRBD2 (6 bases). CDR1 and CDR2 from the germline V gene are SGHVS and FNYEAQ. Trimming removed 0 bases at V and 2 bases at J, with 17 bases between. The CDR3 has 17 residues. The chain's CDR3 is CASSLAVGGLSTYEQYV. The CDR3 DNA is TGTGCCAGCAGCTTAGCGGTGGGGGGACTCTCGACCTACGAGCAGTACGTC.

A single count supports this clonotype. The junction and the germline gene differ at one end; a read error may be behind it. The chain combines TRBV7-6 with TRBJ2-3; the D is unclear. The CDR3 runs to 13 residues. In germline, CDR1 is SGHVS, CDR2 FNYEAQ. In nucleotides, the CDR3 is TGTGCCAGCAGCTCCCGACTGTCAGATACGCGGTATTTT. This sequence encodes CASSSRLSDTRYF.

The CDR3 reads CASSVESSGGGDEQFF. The CDR3 DNA reads TGTGCCAGCAGCGTAGAATCTAGCGGGGGGGGGGATGAGCAGTTCTTC. The genes are TRBV9 and TRBJ2-1, with TRBD2 matching over 12 bases. The CDR3 is 16 amino acids. Trimming removed 0 bases from V and 8 bases from J; junction bases left unmatched: 6. Germline V gives CDR1 SGDLS, CDR2 YYNGEE.

This clonotype was counted ten times or more. The chain couples TRBV7-2 to TRBJ2-3, with 9 bases that match TRBD2. Germline CDR1 SGHTA, CDR2 FQGNSA. This CDR3 spans 19 amino acids. J gave up 0 bases and V 2 bases, and 12 bases lay outside the gene matches. DNA of the CDR3: TGTGCCAGCAGCTTAAAAGCGGGGGGCGCTGTAGGAAGCACAGATACGCAGTATTTT. The encoded protein is CASSLKAGGAVGSTDTQYF.

The chain has TRBV6-5 and TRBJ1-2, with 11 bases that match TRBD1. Germline values: CDR1 MNHEY, CDR2 SVGAGI. The CDR3 loop spans 14 amino acids. J lost 3 bases, V lost 4 bases, and 1 base had no gene match. The DNA for the CDR3 is TGTGCCAGCAGTTGGACAGGGGGCTACTATGGCTACACCTTC. Amino acids: CASSWTGGYYGYTF.

The chain joins TRBV6-2 or TRBV6-3 to TRBJ2-5; 9 bases line up with TRBD1. V lost 8 bases and J lost 3; bases outside the gene matches: 10. The CDR3 loop spans 15 amino acids. CDR1 is MNHEY and CDR2 is SVGEGT in the germline V gene. The CDR3: CASATGGPTKETQYF. Here the CDR3 DNA reads TGTGCCAGCGCAACAGGGGGCCCGACTAAAGAGACCCAGTACTTC.

The table lists this clonotype with many counts. The chain has TRBV7-2 and TRBJ2-7; TRBD2 agrees at 7 bases. V gave up 5 bases and J gave up 3 bases; unmatched junction bases: 4. The CDR3 has 13 residues. Germline V gene lookup returns CDR1 SGHTA and CDR2 FQGNSA. The chain's CDR3 is CASSNGGNYEQYF. DNA of the CDR3: TGTGCCAGCAGCAACGGGGGGAACTACGAGCAGTACTTC.